The clone carrying this T cell receptor (beta chain) was counted a few times. This record comes from a study of CD8+ T cells in alopecia areata. RNA was extracted and reverse transcribed into cDNA as the sequencing template. The method was immunoSEQ multiplex PCR; TCRdb's version includes in-frame clones alone and lacks a portion of them. The sample comprises tens of thousands of clones, 55% of which are singletons, and 30% to 50% rests with the top ten. The CDR3 contains 15 residues. Germline CDR1 reads SEHNR; CDR2 reads FQNEAQ (reference sequence). With V trimmed by 4 bases and J by 4 bases, 7 bases remained unmatched.

V usage is TRBV7-9 and J usage is TRBJ2-3; 8 positions match TRBD2. Specimen: NKG2D-high CD8+ T cells sorted from blood. The receptor's source is a human donor with alopecia areata. In DNA form, the CDR3 reads TGTGCCAGCAGCTCCCCGAGCGGGAGTGCAGATACGCAGTATTTT. Amino acid sequence: CASSSPSGSADTQYF.